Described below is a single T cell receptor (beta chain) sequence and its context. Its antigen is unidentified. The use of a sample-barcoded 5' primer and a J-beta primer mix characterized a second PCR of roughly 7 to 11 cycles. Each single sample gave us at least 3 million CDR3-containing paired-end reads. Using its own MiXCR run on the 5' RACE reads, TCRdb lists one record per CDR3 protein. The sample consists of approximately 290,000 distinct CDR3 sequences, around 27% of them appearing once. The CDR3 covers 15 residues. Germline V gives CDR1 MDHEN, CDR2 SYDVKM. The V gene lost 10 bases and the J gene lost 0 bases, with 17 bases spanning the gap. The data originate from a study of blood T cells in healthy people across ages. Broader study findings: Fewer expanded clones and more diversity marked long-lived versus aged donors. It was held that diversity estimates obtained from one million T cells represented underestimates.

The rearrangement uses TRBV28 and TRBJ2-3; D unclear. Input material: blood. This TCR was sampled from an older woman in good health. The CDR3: CATERARPSTDTQYF. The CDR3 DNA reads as TGTGCCACCGAAAGGGCCAGACCTAGCACAGATACGCAGTATTTT. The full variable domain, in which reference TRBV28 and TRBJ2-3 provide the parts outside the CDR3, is DVKVTQSSRYLVKRTGEKVFLECVQDMDHENMFWYRQDPGLGLRLIYFSYDVKMKEKGDIPEGYSVSREKKERFSLILESASTNQTSMYLCATERARPSTDTQYFGPGTRLTVL.